This TCR beta chain comes out of a study of identical twins. Study observations and caveats: Where out-of-frame alpha sequences were twin-shared, they showed excess low generation probability. Surplus twin overlap in beta out-of-frame sequences was less pronounced. Insertions were fewer in abundant cord blood beta clonotypes, whereas memory repertoires showed none of this pattern.

This clonotype was seen more than once but under ten times. What it recognizes is unknown. V shed 1 base and J shed 7 bases, with 10 bases lying between them. The CDR3 contains 13 residues. Looked up from germline, CDR1 is KGHSH and CDR2 is LQKENI. Each CDR3 protein is one row after TCRdb ran MiXCR on the 5' RACE reads. This sample has more than 600,000 distinct CDR3 sequences; around a sixth occur once, and the top ten carry around 13%. The same sample was also used in a study of T cells expressing NK-cell markers.

The rearrangement joins TRBV18 to TRBJ1-2, with D maybe TRBD1 (5 bases). The source material was PBMCs. The source of this sequence is a woman aged 18-29 years in good health. The CDR3 DNA reads TGTGCCAGCTCACCACTGGGGCTGAGTGGCTACACCTTC. Protein product: CASSPLGLSGYTF.